This TCR beta chain appears in the sequencing data of a study of radiotherapy plus CTLA-4 blockade in lung cancer. Chemo-refractory metastatic non-small-cell lung cancer patients were treated with focal radiation plus CTLA-4 blockade with ipilimumab. General study findings and limits: Strongest reported response predictors: early blood clone changes and post-radiation interferon-beta.

CDR1 is SSHAT, CDR2 FNYEAQ, per germline (reference sequence). The CDR3 consists of 16 residues. Method: immunoSEQ multiplex PCR; TCRdb's copy keeps in-frame clones and lacks some. The sample has fewer than 35,000 clones; around 70% are singletons. With regard to this clone: Its antigen is as yet unknown. One junction end does not reproduce the germline sequence, and a read error may be involved.

The chain is built from TRBV7-7 and TRBJ2-4; D remains ambiguous. The sample here was peripheral blood, taken from a patient treated with radiotherapy plus ipilimumab. This TCR was sampled from a human donor with non-small cell lung cancer that progressed on radiotherapy plus ipilimumab. In DNA, the CDR3 is TGTGCTAGCAGCAACGACGGAAGGCTAGCCAAAAACATTCAGTACTTC. It is translated as CASSNDGRLAKNIQYF.